This TCR beta chain was documented in a study of T cell responses to AZD1222 COVID-19 vaccine. Study-level results: Two AZD1222 doses significantly raised spike-specific TCR breadth and depth over controls.

Sequencing used immunoSEQ multiplex PCR; TCRdb keeps in-frame clones, though not all of them. Of about 79,000 clones listed, about four fifths are singletons. Worth noting for this clone: The antigen remains undetermined.

The CDR3 has 15 amino acids. Losses at the gene ends were 3 bases for V and 3 bases for J; bases not matched to a gene: 4. Looked up from germline, CDR1 is SGHNT and CDR2 is YYREEE (reference sequence). This material consisted of peripheral blood, taken 28 days after the second AZD1222 dose. The TCR was taken from an adult who received the AZD1222 COVID-19 vaccine. This chain connects TRBV5-4 to TRBJ1-4; 8 bases are a match to TRBD1. The CDR3: CASSYGQGANEKLFF. The CDR3, as DNA: TGTGCCAGCAGCTACGGACAGGGAGCTAATGAAAAACTGTTTTTT.